This TCR beta chain was recorded in a study of Ad26.COV2.S vaccination and SARS-CoV-2 variants. About the research overall: By the intramuscular route, Ad26.COV2.S was given once, or twice 56 days apart. Whole-study results and caveats: TCR breadth and depth estimates may have understated total T cell responses.

Sample treatment: around 19 received Ad26.COV2.S at low or high dose, single or two shots; 5 received placebo; per-sample allocation not given. At day 63 after the first vaccine or placebo injection, samples were drawn. In the vaccine, an Ad26 vector expressed the SARS-CoV-2 spike of the Wuhan strain. Using immunoSEQ multiplex PCR, the repertoire was profiled, and TCRdb retains in-frame clones only, with some absent. The repertoire holds hundreds of thousands of clones, with around 87% as singletons. Between the trimmed V and J ends, which lost 2 bases and 3 bases, there was a span of 8 bases. The CDR3 contains 13 residues. Germline V gene sequence: CDR1 MNHNS, CDR2 SASEGT. Remarks on this clone: Its antigen is currently unknown.

This specimen was peripheral blood, taken in a trial of Ad26.COV2.S vaccine versus placebo. The receptor was isolated from a person between 18 and 59 years old who received the Ad26.COV2.S COVID-19 vaccine or a placebo. The chain couples TRBV6-1 to TRBJ2-7; D is unclear. CDR3 region: CASSESGNYEQYF. CDR3 bases: TGTGCCAGCAGTGAATCTGGGAACTACGAGCAGTACTTC.